This is a list of T cell receptor beta chains from one sample in a study of cytomegalovirus exposure and HLA in healthy donors. The repertoire was sequenced with immunoSEQ multiplex PCR; TCRdb's copy has only in-frame clones and lacks some. The sample includes approximately 100,000 clones, roughly 82% of them seen just once. The sequencing sample was made of PBMCs. Receptor source: a human donor in good health. CDR3s include the opening cysteine and the closing phenylalanine or tryptophan. A D gene is named only where the DNA matches it firmly. A row's size may be missing; if present it is once, few, many or a size class.

CDR3 length: 17
clone size: few
V gene: TRBV5-1
J gene: TRBJ2-3
D gene: TRBD2
CDR3 DNA: TGCGCCAGCAGCCTCGGGACTAGCGGGAGTATGACAGATACGCAGTATTTT
CDR3 protein: CASSLGTSGSMTDTQYF

CDR3 length: 13
clone size: NA
V gene: TRBV30
J gene: TRBJ2-5
D gene: NA
CDR3 DNA: TGTGCCTGGAGCGCCTTTGTCCAGGGGACCCAGTACTTC
CDR3 protein: CAWSAFVQGTQYF

CDR3 length: 15
clone size: NA
V gene: TRBV5-6
J gene: TRBJ2-3
D gene: NA
CDR3 DNA: TGTGCCAGCAGCGGTGTACTAGTGGCAAAAGATACGCAGTATTTT
CDR3 protein: CASSGVLVAKDTQYF

CDR3 length: 13
clone size: NA
V gene: TRBV5-1
J gene: TRBJ2-3
D gene: NA
CDR3 DNA: TGCGCCAGCAGCTTGGGGCATCTGGATACGCAGTATTTT
CDR3 protein: CASSLGHLDTQYF

CDR3 length: 17
clone size: NA
V gene: TRBV4-1
J gene: TRBJ2-5
D gene: TRBD2
CDR3 DNA: TGCGCCAGCAGCCAAGTTGGGCTAGCGGGGGATCAAGAGACCCAGTACTTC
CDR3 protein: CASSQVGLAGDQETQYF

CDR3 length: 19
clone size: NA
V gene: TRBV7-2
J gene: TRBJ2-3
D gene: TRBD2
CDR3 DNA: TGTGCCAGCAGCTTTGGGCCCCGGACTAGCGGGGCCCCCACAGATACGCAGTATTTT
CDR3 protein: CASSFGPRTSGAPTDTQYF

CDR3 length: 15
clone size: NA
V gene: TRBV9
J gene: TRBJ1-3
D gene: NA
CDR3 DNA: TGTGCCAGCAGCGTAGAGGTAGGGGTTGGAAACACCATATATTTT
CDR3 protein: CASSVEVGVGNTIYF

CDR3 length: 18
clone size: NA
V gene: TRBV4-1
J gene: TRBJ2-6
D gene: TRBD1
CDR3 DNA: TGCGCCAGCAGCCAGCCCGGGACAGGGGGCTCTGGGGCCAACGTCCTGACTTTC
CDR3 protein: CASSQPGTGGSGANVLTF

CDR3 length: 13
clone size: NA
V gene: TRBV29-1
J gene: TRBJ2-2
D gene: TRBD1
CDR3 DNA: TGCAGCGTGGGACAGGGATTGACCGGGGAGCTGTTTTTT
CDR3 protein: CSVGQGLTGELFF

CDR3 length: 12
clone size: NA
V gene: TRBV29-1
J gene: TRBJ1-2
D gene: TRBD1
CDR3 DNA: TGCAGCGTTGATACAGGGGGCTATGGCTACCCCTTC
CDR3 protein: CSVDTGGYGYPF

CDR3 length: 14
clone size: NA
V gene: TRBV27
J gene: TRBJ1-1
D gene: NA
CDR3 DNA: TGTGCCAGCAGTTTATCGGCGAGAGGGACTGAAGCTTTCTTT
CDR3 protein: CASSLSARGTEAFF

CDR3 length: 16
clone size: few
V gene: TRBV11-2
J gene: TRBJ2-2
D gene: NA
CDR3 DNA: TGTGCCAGCAGCTTAGTGGGCGGGCCGAACACCGGGGAGCTGTTTTTT
CDR3 protein: CASSLVGGPNTGELFF

CDR3 length: 16
clone size: NA
V gene: TRBV6-1
J gene: TRBJ1-2
D gene: TRBD1
CDR3 DNA: TGTGCCAGCAGTGTTGGGACAGGGGCTGGAGTTTATGGCTACACCTTC
CDR3 protein: CASSVGTGAGVYGYTF

CDR3 length: 15
clone size: NA
V gene: TRBV18
J gene: TRBJ2-5
D gene: TRBD2
CDR3 DNA: TGTGCCAGCTCACCACTTGCGGGGGTTGGAGAGACCCAGTACTTC
CDR3 protein: CASSPLAGVGETQYF

CDR3 length: 14
clone size: NA
V gene: TRBV2
J gene: TRBJ1-1
D gene: TRBD1
CDR3 DNA: TGTGCCAGCGACCGGGACAGGAGGAACACTGAAGCTTTCTTT
CDR3 protein: CASDRDRRNTEAFF

CDR3 length: 15
clone size: NA
V gene: TRBV6-5
J gene: TRBJ2-1
D gene: TRBD1
CDR3 DNA: TGTGCCAGCAGGGTACAGGGGGCGGGATACAATGAGCAGTTCTTC
CDR3 protein: CASRVQGAGYNEQFF

CDR3 length: 16
clone size: once
V gene: TRBV4-2
J gene: TRBJ2-3
D gene: TRBD2
CDR3 DNA: TGTGCCAGCAGTCAATTTTTAGCGGGGGGTACAGATACGCAGTATTTT
CDR3 protein: CASSQFLAGGTDTQYF

CDR3 length: 14
clone size: NA
V gene: TRBV5-1
J gene: TRBJ2-7
D gene: NA
CDR3 DNA: TGCGCCAGCAGCCTAATCCCGAATCTAGAGGGGCAGTACTTC
CDR3 protein: CASSLIPNLEGQYF

CDR3 length: 13
clone size: NA
V gene: TRBV7-7
J gene: TRBJ2-1
D gene: NA
CDR3 DNA: TGTGCCAGCAGCTTAGCGAGCTACAATGAGCAGTTCTTC
CDR3 protein: CASSLASYNEQFF